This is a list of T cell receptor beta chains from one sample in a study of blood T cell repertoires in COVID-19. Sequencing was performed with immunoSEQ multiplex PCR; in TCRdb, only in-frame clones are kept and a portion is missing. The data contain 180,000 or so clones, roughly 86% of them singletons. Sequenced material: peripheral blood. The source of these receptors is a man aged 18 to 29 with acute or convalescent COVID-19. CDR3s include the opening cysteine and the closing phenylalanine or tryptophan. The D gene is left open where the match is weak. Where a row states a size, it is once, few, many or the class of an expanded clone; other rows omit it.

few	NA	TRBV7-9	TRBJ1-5	CASSLGGDQPQHF	TGTGCCAGCAGCTTAGGGGGGGATCAGCCCCAGCATTTT
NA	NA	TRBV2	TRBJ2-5	CASSQTGQETQYF	TGTGCCAGCAGTCAGACAGGTCAAGAGACCCAGTACTTC
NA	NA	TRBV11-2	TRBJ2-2	CASSVGRESTGELFF	TGTGCCAGCAGCGTTGGCCGGGAGAGCACCGGGGAGCTGTTTTTT
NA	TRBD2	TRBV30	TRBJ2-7	CAWSNPRGGIYEQYF	TGTGCCTGGAGCAACCCCCGGGGGGGAATCTACGAGCAGTACTTC
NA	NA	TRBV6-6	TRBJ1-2	CASSYVAGNNYGYTF	TGTGCCAGCAGTTACGTGGCGGGGAACAACTATGGCTACACCTTC
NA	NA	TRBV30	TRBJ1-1	CAWSVVGGRRPEAFF	TGTGCCTGGAGTGTAGTAGGCGGGAGGAGGCCTGAAGCTTTCTTT
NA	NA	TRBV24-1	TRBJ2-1	CATSDRVDEQFF	TGTGCCACCAGTGACAGGGTTGATGAGCAGTTCTTC
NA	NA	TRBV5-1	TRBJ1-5	CASSMTGNNQPQHF	TGCGCCAGCAGCATGACAGGTAACAATCAGCCCCAGCATTTT
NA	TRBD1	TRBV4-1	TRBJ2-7	CASSHPGQGDVKGQYF	TGCGCCAGCAGCCACCCCGGACAGGGGGATGTGAAGGGGCAGTACTTC
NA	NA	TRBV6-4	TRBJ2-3	CASSDSPSSDTQYF	TGTGCCAGCAGTGACTCCCCTAGCTCGGATACGCAGTATTTT
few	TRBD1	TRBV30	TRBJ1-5	CAWSIQGTQPQHF	TGTGCCTGGAGTATACAGGGGACTCAGCCCCAGCATTTT
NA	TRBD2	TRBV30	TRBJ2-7	CAWSVPVSGGAFSPYEQYF	TGTGCCTGGAGTGTACCTGTTAGCGGGGGGGCCTTTTCACCCTACGAGCAGTACTTC
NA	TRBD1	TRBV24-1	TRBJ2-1	CATSDWGRGRTPAYNEQFF	TGTGCCACCAGTGATTGGGGCAGGGGGAGAACACCCGCCTACAATGAGCAGTTCTTC
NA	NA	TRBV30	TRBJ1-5	CAWSGTASGPQHF	TGTGCCTGGAGTGGGACAGCCTCAGGGCCCCAGCATTTT
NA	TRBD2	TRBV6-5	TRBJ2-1	CASSYLISGGVDEQFF	TGTGCCAGCAGTTACCTGATAAGCGGGGGGGTAGATGAGCAGTTCTTC
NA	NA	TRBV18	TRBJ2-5	CASSPTQGTETQYF	TGTGCCAGCTCACCAACACAGGGTACGGAGACCCAGTACTTC
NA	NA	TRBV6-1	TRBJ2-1	CASSEFPTGTSYNEQFF	TGTGCCAGCAGTGAATTCCCCACAGGTACTTCCTACAATGAGCAGTTCTTC
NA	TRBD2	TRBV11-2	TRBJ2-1	CASSLRLAGGSDEQFF	TGTGCCAGCAGCCTACGACTAGCGGGGGGTAGCGATGAGCAGTTCTTC
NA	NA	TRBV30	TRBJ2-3	CAWSRGLADTQYF	TGTGCCTGGAGTAGGGGCCTCGCAGATACGCAGTATTTT
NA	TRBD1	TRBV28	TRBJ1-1	CASSLGTGVWTEAFF	TGTGCCAGCAGTTTGGGAACAGGGGTTTGGACTGAAGCTTTCTTT
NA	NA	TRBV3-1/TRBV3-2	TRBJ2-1	CASSPSDSLRYNEQFF	TGTGCCAGCAGCCCATCGGACAGCTTGAGATACAATGAGCAGTTCTTC
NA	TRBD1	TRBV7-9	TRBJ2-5	CASSFGDRAQETQYF	TGTGCCAGCAGCTTTGGGGACAGGGCACAAGAGACCCAGTACTTC
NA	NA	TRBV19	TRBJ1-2	CASSIDLGAVINYGYTF	TGTGCCAGTAGTATAGATCTTGGGGCTGTGATTAACTATGGCTACACCTTC
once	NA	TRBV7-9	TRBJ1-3	CASSFRGSSGNTIYF	TGTGCCAGCAGCTTCCGGGGTAGCTCTGGAAACACCATATATTTT
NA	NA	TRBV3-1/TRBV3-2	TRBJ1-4	CASSPRAGQEKLFF	TGTGCCAGCAGCCCCCGTGCAGGGCAGGAAAAACTGTTTTTT
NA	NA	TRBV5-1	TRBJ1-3	CASSLDQVSGNTIYF	TGCGCCAGCAGCTTGGATCAGGTCTCTGGAAACACCATATATTTT
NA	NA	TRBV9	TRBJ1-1	CASSVGANTEAFF	TGTGCCAGCAGCGTGGGGGCGAACACTGAAGCTTTCTTT
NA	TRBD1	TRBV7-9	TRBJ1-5	CASSPLTGGFSQPQHF	TGTGCCAGCAGCCCCCTGACAGGGGGCTTTAGTCAGCCCCAGCATTTT
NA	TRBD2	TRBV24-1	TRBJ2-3	CATSDFGAGGGDTQYF	TGTGCCACCAGTGATTTCGGCGCGGGGGGGGGAGATACGCAGTATTTT
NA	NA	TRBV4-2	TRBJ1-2	CASSYEGDAYGYTF	TGTGCCAGCAGCTATGAGGGGGACGCCTATGGCTACACCTTC
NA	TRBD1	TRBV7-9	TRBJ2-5	CASRTRQGVKETQYF	TGTGCCAGCAGAACCCGACAGGGGGTAAAAGAGACCCAGTACTTC
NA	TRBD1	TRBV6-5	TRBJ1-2	CASSRTGSNGYTF	TGTGCCAGCAGTCGGACAGGGTCTAATGGCTACACCTTC
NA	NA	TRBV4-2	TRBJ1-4	CASSSQSATNEKLFF	TGTGCCAGCAGCTCCCAATCGGCAACTAATGAAAAACTGTTTTTT
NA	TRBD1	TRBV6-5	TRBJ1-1	CASSTGGTVGEAFF	TGTGCCAGCAGTACCGGCGGGACAGTTGGTGAAGCTTTCTTT
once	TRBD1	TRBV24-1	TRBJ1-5	CATSATGPDNQPQHF	TGTGCCACCAGTGCGACAGGGCCAGACAATCAGCCCCAGCATTTT
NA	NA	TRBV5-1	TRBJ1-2	CASSIDRPFNYGYTF	TGCGCCAGCAGCATAGACAGGCCCTTTAACTATGGCTACACCTTC
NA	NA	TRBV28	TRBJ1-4	CASSFVATNEKLFF	TGTGCCAGCAGTTTCGTTGCAACTAATGAAAAACTGTTTTTT
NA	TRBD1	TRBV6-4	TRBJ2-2	CASSDGDRELNTGELFF	TGTGCCAGCAGTGACGGGGACAGGGAATTAAACACCGGGGAGCTGTTTTTT
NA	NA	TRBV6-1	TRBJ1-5	CASSEEGLSNQPQHF	TGTGCCAGCAGTGAAGAGGGGCTTAGCAATCAGCCCCAGCATTTT
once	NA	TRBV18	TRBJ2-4	CASSPGEGRIQYF	TGTGCCAGCTCACCCGGAGAGGGTCGCATTCAGTACTTC
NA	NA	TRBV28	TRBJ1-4	CASSPDSNEKLFF	TGTGCCAGCAGTCCCGATAGTAATGAAAAACTGTTTTTT
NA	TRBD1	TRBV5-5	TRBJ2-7	CASSLARPQQGVAYEQYF	TGTGCCAGCAGCTTGGCAAGGCCACAGCAGGGGGTAGCCTACGAGCAGTACTTC
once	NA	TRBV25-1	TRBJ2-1	CASSEYSGYNEQFF	TGTGCCAGCAGTGAATATTCCGGGTACAATGAGCAGTTCTTC
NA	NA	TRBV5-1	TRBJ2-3	CASSLDQGGGTDTQYF	TGCGCCAGCAGCTTGGATCAGGGGGGAGGTACAGATACGCAGTATTTT
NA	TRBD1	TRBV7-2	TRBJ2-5	CASSWTGGEETQYF	TGTGCCAGCAGCTGGACAGGGGGCGAAGAGACCCAGTACTTC
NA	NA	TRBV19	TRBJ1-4	CASSIHKTGTNEKLFF	TGTGCCAGTAGTATACATAAAACGGGAACTAATGAAAAACTGTTTTTT